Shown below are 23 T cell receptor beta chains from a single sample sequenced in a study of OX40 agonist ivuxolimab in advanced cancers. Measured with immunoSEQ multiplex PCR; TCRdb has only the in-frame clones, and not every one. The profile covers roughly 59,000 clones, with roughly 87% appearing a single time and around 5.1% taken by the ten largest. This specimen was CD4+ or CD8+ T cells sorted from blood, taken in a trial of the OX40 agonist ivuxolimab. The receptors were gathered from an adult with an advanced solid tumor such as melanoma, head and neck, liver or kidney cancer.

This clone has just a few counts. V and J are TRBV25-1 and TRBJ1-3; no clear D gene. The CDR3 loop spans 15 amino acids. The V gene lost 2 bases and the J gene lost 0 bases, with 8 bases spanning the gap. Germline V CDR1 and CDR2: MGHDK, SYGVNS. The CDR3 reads CASSEGARSGNTIYF. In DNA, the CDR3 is TGTGCCAGCAGTGAAGGCGCTCGCTCTGGAAACACCATATATTTT.

This CDR3 is CATSRVGLGIRETQYF. CDR3 in DNA: TGTGCCACCAGCAGAGTGGGGCTGGGGATTCGAGAGACCCAGTACTTC. This chain links TRBV15 with TRBJ2-5, with a tentative D call TRBD1 (5 bases). The length of the CDR3 is 16 residues. Germline V gives CDR1 LNHNV, CDR2 YYDKDF (reference sequence). V was trimmed by 1 base and J by 4 bases, leaving 16 bases between them.

This CDR3 is CASSIGGGTEAFF. CDR3 bases: TGTGCCAGTAGTATAGGAGGGGGCACTGAAGCTTTCTTT. The J gene is TRBJ1-1, the V gene TRBV19, with D maybe TRBD1 (6 bases). Between the trimmed V and J ends, which lost 1 base and 4 bases, there was a span of 7 bases. This CDR3 is built from 13 residues. Germline CDR1 reads LNHDA; CDR2 reads SQIVND (reference sequence).

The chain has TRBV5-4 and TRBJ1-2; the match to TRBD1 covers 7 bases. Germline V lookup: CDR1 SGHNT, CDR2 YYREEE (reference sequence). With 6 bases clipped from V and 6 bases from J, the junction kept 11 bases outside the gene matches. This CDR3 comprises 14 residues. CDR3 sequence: CASILQGDSHGYTF. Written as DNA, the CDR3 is TGTGCCAGCATCCTTCAGGGGGACAGTCATGGCTACACCTTC.

The CDR3 DNA reads TGCGCCAGCAGCCAAGATATCCTAAGGGACGATCAGCCCCAGCATTTT. Encoded protein: CASSQDILRDDQPQHF. V is TRBV4-1 and J is TRBJ1-5; a weak D match, TRBD1 (5 bases). Trimming took off 0 bases at V and 5 bases at J, with 14 bases between the two ends. The germline V gene encodes CDR1 MGHRA and CDR2 YSYEKL. CDR3 length: 16 residues.

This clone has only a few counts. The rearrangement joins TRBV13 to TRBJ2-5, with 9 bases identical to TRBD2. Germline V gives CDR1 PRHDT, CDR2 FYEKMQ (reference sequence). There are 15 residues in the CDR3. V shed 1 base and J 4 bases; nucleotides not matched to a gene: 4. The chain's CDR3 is CASSLASGTSETQYF. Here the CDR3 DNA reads TGTGCCAGCAGCTTAGCTAGCGGGACCTCAGAGACCCAGTACTTC.

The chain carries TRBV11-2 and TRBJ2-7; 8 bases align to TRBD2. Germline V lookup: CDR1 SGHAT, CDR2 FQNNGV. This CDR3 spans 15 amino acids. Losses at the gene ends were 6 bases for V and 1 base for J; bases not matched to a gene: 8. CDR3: CASRNTGLGSYEQYF. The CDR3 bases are TGTGCCAGCAGGAATACGGGACTAGGATCCTACGAGCAGTACTTC.

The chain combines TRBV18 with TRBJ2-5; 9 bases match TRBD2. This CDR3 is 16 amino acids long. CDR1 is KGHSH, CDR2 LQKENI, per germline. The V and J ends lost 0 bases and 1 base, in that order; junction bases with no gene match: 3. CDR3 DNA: TGTGCCAGCTCACCACCGTTAGCGGGAGTCCAAGAGACCCAGTACTTC. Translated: CASSPPLAGVQETQYF.

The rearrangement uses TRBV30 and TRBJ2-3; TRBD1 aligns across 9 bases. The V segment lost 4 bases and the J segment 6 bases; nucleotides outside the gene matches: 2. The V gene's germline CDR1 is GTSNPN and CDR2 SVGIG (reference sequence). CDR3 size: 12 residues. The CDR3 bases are TGTGCCTGGACCACAGGGGGCGATACGCAGTATTTT. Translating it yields CAWTTGGDTQYF.

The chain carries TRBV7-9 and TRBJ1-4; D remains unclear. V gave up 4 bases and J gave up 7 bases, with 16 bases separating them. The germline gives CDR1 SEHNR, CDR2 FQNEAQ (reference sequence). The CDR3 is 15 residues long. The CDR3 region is CASSSGGARIEKLFF. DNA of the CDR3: TGTGCCAGCAGCTCCGGCGGCGCCAGGATTGAAAAACTGTTTTTT.

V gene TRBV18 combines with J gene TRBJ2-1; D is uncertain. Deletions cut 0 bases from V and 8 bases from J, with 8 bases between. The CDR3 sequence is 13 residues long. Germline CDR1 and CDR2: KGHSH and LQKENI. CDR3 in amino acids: CASSPPVRDEQFF. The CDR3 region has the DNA TGTGCCAGCTCACCACCGGTCCGGGATGAGCAGTTCTTC.

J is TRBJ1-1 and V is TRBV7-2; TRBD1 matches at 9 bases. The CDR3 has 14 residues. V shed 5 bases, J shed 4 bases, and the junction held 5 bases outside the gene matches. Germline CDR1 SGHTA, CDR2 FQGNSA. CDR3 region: CASSNRDRATEAFF. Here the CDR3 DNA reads TGTGCCAGCAGCAACCGGGACAGGGCCACTGAAGCTTTCTTT. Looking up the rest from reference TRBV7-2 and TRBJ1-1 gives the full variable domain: GAGVSQSPSNKVTEKGKDVELRCDPISGHTALYWYRQSLGQGLEFLIYFQGNSAPDKSGLPSDRFSAERTGGSVSTLTIQRTQQEDSAVYLCASSNRDRATEAFFGQGTRLTVV.

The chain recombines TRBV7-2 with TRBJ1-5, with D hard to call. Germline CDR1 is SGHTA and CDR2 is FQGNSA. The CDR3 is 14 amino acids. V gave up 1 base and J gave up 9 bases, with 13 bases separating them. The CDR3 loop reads CASSLGPNLGPQHF. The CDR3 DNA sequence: TGTGCCAGCAGCTTAGGTCCGAACTTAGGGCCCCAGCATTTT.

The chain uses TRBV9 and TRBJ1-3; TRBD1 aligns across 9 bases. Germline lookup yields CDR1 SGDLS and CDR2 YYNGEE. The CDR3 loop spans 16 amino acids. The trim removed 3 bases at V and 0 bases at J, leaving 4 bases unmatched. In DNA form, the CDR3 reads TGTGCCAGCAGCGGGGACAGGGCGAACTCTGGAAACACCATATATTTT. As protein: CASSGDRANSGNTIYF.

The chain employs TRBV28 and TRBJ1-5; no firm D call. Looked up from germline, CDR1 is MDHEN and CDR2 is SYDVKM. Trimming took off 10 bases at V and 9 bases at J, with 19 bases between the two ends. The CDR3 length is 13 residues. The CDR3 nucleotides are TGTGCCAACAGACCGGGCCCCAAGTCGCCCCAGCATTTT. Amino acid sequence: CANRPGPKSPQHF.

The CDR3 sequence is CASSLPLGTQYF. CDR3 DNA sequence: TGTGCCAGCAGCTTACCCCTAGGGACCCAGTACTTC. V gene TRBV7-8 combines with J gene TRBJ2-5; D gene ambiguous. V shed 2 bases and J shed 7 bases, with 8 bases lying between them. Looked up from germline, CDR1 is SGHVS and CDR2 is FQNEAQ. The CDR3 totals 12 residues.

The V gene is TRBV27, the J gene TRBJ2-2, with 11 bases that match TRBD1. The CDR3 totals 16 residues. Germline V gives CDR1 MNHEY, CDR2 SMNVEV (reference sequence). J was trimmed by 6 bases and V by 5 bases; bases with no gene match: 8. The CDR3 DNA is TGTGCCAGCAGTGGACAGGGGGCTCTGGGGGCCGGGGAGCTGTTTTTT. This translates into CASSGQGALGAGELFF.

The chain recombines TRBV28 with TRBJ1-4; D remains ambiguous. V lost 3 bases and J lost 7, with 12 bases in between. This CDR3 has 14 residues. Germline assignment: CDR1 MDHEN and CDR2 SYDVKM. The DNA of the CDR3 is TGTGCCAGCAGTTTGCGACATCTGAGTGAAAAACTGTTTTTT. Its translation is CASSLRHLSEKLFF.

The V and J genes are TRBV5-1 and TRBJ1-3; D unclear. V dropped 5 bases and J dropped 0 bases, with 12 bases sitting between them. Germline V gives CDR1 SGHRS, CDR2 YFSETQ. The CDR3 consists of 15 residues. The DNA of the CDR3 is TGCGCCAGCAGACCCACAGTGGCCTCTGGAAACACCATATATTTT. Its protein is CASRPTVASGNTIYF.

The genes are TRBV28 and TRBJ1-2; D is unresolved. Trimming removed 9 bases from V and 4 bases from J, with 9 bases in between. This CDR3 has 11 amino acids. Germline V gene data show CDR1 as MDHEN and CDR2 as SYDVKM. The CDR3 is CASCRFYGYTF. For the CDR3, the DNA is TGTGCCAGTTGCAGATTCTATGGCTACACCTTC.

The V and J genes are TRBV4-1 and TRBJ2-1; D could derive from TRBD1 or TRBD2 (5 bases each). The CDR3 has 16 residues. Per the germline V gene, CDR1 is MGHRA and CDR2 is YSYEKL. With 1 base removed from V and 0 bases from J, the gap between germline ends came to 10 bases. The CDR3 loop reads CASSQVEGSSYNEQFF. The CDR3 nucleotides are TGCGCCAGCAGCCAAGTAGAGGGGAGCTCCTACAATGAGCAGTTCTTC.

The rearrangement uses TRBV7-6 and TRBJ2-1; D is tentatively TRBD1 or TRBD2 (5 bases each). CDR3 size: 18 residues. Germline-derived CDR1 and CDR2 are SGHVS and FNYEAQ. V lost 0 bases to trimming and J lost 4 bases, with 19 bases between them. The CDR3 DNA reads TGTGCCAGCAGCTTAGCGGGGTCGGGACCAATCCCTTACAATGAGCAGTTCTTC. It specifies CASSLAGSGPIPYNEQFF.

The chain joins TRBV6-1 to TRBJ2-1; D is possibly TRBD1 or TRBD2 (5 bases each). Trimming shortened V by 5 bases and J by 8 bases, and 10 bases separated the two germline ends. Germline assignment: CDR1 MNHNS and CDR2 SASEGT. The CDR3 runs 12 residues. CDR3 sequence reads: CASSTEGYEQFF. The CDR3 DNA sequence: TGTGCCAGCAGTACAGAGGGGTATGAGCAGTTCTTC.